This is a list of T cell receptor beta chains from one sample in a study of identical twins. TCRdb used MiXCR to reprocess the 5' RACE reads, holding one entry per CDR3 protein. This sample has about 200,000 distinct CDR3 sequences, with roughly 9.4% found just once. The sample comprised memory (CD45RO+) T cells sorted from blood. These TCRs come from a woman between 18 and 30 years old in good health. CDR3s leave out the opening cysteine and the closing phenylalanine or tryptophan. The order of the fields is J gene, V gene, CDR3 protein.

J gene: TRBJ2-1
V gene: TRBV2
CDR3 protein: ASSPIFSGQGVGGLNEQF

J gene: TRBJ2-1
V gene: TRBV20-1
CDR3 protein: SASRLAGSHNEQF

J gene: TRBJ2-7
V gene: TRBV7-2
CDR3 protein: ASSLAGDRYEQY

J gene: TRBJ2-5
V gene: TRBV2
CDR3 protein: ASSDSGGETQY

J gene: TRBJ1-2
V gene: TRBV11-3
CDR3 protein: ASSGGAGDGYT

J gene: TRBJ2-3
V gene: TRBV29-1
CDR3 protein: SHGGTSTDTQY

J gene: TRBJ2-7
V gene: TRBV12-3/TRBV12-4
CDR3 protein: ASSLRGPRDEQY

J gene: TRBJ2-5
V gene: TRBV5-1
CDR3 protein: ASSLQGTQETQY

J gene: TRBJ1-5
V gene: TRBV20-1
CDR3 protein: SARLQGSQH

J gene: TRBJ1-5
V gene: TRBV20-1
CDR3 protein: SAGEPQH

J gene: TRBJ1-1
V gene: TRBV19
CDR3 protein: ASSIQEGTEAF

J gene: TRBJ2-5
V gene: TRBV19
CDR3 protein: ASSRGGTGQETQY

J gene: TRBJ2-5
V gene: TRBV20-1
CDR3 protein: SGRRGVKETQY

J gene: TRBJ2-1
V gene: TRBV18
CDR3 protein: ASSTTLAGAVDEQF

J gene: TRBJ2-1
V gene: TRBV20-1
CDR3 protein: SVIERGNEQF

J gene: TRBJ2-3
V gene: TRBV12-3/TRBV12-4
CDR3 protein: ASSPYSGGADTQY

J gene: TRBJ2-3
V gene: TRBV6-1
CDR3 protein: ASKPGGRGDTQY

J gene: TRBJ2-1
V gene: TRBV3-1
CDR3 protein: ASSQDLSGSAYNEQF

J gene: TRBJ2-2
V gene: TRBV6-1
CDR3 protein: ASTPRGLAGGGELF

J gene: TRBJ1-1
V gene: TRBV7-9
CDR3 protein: ASSSRGVGGEAF

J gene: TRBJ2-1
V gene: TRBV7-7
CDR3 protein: ASSWNFGVYNEQF

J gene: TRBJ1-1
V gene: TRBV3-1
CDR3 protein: ASSQTLLNTEAF

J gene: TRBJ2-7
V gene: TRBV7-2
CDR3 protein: ASSLEYHGAYEQY

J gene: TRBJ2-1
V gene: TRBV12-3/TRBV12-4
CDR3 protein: ASRGTSGAYNEQF

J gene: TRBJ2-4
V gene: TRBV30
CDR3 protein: AWSKPGLAPYIQY

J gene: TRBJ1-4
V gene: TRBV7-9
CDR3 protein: ASSLNNEKLF

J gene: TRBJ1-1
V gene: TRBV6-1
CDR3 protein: AGGGQVRSTEAF

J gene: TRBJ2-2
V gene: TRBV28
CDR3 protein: ASSFVGRNTGELF

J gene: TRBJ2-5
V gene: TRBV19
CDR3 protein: ASSSEEETQY

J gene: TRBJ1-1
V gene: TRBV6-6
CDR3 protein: ASSIRGELAF

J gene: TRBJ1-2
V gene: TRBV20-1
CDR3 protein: SAPLGASNYGYT

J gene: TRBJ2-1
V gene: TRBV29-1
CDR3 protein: SAGGRAPVNEQF

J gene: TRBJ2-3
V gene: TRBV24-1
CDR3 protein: ATSMSSSTDTQY

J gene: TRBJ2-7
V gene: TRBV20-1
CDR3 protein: SAGSTGGKREQY

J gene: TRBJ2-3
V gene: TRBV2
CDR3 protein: ASSDRDTQY

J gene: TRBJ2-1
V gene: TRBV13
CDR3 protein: ASSSGPPGGFIDNEQF

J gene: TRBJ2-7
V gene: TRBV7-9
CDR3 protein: ASSKGNPYEQY